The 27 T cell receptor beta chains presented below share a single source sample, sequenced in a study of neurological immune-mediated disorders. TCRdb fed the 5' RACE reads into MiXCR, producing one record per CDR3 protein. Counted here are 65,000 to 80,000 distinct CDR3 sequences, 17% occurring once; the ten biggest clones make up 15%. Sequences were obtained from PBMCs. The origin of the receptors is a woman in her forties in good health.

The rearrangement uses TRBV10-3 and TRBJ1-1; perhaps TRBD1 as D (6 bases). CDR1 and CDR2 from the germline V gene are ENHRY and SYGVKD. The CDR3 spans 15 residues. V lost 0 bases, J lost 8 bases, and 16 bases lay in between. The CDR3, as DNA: TGTGCCATCAGTGAGTCTTCGGCAGGGGAAACCGAAGCTTTCTTT. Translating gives CAISESSAGETEAFF.

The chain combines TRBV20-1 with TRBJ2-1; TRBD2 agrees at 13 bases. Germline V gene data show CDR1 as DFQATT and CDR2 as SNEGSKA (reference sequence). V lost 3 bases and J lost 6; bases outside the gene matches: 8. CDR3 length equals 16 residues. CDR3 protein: CSARPPGLAGINEQFF. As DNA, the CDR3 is TGCAGTGCTAGGCCCCCGGGACTAGCGGGGATCAATGAGCAGTTCTTC.

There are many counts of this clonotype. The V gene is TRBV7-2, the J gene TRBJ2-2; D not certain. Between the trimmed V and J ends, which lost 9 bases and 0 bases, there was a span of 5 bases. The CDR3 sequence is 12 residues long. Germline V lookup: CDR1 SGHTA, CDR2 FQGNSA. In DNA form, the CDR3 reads TGTGCCAGGCAGGCGAACACCGGGGAGCTGTTTTTT. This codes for CARQANTGELFF.

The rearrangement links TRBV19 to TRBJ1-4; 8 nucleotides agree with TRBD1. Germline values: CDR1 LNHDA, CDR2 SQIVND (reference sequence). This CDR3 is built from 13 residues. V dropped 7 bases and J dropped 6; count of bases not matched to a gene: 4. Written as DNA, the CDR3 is TGTGCCAGTAAGAGGACAGGGTATGAAAAACTGTTTTTT. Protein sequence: CASKRTGYEKLFF.

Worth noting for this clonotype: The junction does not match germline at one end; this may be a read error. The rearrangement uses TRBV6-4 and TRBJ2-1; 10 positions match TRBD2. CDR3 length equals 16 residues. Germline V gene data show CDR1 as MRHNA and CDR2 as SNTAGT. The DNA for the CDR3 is TGTGCCAGCAGTGATCGGGGCCTAGCGGGGGCAGTTGAGCAGCTCTTC. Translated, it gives CASSDRGLAGAVEQLF.

The CDR3 here is CASSALGPGTQYF. The CDR3 nucleotides are TGTGCCAGCAGTGCCTTGGGGCCAGGGACCCAGTACTTC. This rearrangement joins TRBV2 to TRBJ2-5, with a weak D call TRBD1 (5 bases). The CDR3 spans 13 residues. Germline loops: CDR1 SNHLY, CDR2 FYNNEI. Trimming removed 4 bases at V and 7 bases at J, with 13 bases between.

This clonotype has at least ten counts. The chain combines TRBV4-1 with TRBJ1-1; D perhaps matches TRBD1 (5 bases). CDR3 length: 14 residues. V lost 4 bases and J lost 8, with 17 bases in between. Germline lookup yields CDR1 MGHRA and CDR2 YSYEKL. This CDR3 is CASSRPGTREEAFF. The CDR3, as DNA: TGCGCCAGCAGCCGTCCCGGGACTAGGGAAGAAGCTTTCTTT.

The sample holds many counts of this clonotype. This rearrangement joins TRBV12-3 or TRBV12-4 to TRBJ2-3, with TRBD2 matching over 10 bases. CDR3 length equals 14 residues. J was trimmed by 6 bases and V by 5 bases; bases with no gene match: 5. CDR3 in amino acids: CASSSGGAGDTQYF. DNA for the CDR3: TGTGCCAGCAGTAGCGGGGGGGCAGGGGATACGCAGTATTTT.

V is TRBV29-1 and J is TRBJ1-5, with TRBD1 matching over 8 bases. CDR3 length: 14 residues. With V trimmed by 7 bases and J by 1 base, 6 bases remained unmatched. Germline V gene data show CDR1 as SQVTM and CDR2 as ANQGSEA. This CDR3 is CSADRDRSNQPQHF. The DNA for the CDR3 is TGCAGCGCTGACAGGGACAGGAGCAATCAGCCCCAGCATTTT.

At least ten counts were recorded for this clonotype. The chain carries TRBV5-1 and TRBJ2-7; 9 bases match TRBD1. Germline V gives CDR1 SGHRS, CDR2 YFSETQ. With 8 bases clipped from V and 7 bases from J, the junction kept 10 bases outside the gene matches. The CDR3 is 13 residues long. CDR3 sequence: CASTRTGVGEQYF. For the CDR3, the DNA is TGCGCCAGTACCCGGACAGGGGTAGGGGAGCAGTACTTC. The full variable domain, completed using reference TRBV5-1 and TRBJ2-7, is KAGVTQTPRYLIKTRGQQVTLSCSPISGHRSVSWYQQTPGQGLQFLFEYFSETQRNKGNFPGRFSGRQFSNSRSEMNVSTLELGDSALYLCASTRTGVGEQYFGPGTRLTVT.

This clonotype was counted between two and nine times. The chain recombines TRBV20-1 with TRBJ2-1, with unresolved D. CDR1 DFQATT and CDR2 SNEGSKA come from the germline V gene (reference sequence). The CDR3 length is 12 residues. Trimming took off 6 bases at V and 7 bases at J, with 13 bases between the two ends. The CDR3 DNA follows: TGCAGTGCATACCGCATCGGGAATGAGCAGTTCTTC. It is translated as CSAYRIGNEQFF.

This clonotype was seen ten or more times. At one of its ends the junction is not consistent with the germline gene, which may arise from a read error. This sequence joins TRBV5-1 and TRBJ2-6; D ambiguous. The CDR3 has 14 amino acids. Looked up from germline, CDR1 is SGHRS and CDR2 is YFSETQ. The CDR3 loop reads CATSLSSGANVLTF. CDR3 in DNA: TGCGCCACCAGCCTTAGCTCTGGGGCCAACGTCCTGACTTTC.

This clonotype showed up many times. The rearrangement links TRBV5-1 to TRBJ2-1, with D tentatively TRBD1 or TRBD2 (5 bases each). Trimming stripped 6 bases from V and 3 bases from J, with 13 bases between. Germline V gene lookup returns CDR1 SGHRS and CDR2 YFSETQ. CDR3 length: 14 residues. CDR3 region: CASNTGTDYNEQFF. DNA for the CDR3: TGCGCCAGCAATACCGGGACGGACTACAATGAGCAGTTCTTC.

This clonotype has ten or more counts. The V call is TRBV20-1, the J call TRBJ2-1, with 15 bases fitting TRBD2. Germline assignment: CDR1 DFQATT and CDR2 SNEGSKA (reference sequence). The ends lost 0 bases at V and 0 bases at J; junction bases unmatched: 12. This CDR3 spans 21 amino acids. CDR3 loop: CSARDQGTSGRKDLSYNEQFF. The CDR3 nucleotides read TGCAGTGCTAGAGATCAGGGGACTAGCGGGAGGAAGGATCTCTCCTACAATGAGCAGTTCTTC.

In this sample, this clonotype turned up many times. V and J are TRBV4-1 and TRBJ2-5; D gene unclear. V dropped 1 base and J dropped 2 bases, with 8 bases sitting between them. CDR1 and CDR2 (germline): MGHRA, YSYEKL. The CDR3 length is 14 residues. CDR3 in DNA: TGCGCCAGCAGCCAAGGTCGGATGCAAGAGACCCAGTACTTC. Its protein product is CASSQGRMQETQYF.

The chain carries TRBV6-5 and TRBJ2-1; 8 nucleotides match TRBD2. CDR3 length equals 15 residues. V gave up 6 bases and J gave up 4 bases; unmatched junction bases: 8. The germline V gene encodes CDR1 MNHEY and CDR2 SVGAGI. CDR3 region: CASRASGGPYNEQFF. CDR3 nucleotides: TGTGCCAGCAGGGCCAGCGGGGGCCCATACAATGAGCAGTTCTTC.

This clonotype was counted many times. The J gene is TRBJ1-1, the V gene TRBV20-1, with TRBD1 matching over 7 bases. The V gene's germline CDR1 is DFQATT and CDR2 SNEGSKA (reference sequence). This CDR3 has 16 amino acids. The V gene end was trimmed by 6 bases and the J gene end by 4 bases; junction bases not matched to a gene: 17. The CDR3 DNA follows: TGCAGTGCCTCCGGCCTCTTGCTCCAGGGGGGCACTGAAGCTTTCTTT. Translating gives CSASGLLLQGGTEAFF.

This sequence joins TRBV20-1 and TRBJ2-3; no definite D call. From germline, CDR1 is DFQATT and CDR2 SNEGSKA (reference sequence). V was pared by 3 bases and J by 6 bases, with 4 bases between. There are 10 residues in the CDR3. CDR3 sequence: CSARGDTQYF. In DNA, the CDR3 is TGCAGTGCTAGGGGGGATACGCAGTATTTT.

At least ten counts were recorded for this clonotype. The CDR3: CASSLQGSEQYV. The DNA for the CDR3 is TGCGCCAGCAGCTTACAGGGGTCCGAGCAGTACGTC. This rearrangement joins TRBV5-1 to TRBJ2-7; 7 positions match TRBD1. The junction had 2 bases not matched to a gene; V was cut back by 2 bases and J by 6 bases. Germline CDR1 reads SGHRS; CDR2 reads YFSETQ. The CDR3 runs 12 residues.

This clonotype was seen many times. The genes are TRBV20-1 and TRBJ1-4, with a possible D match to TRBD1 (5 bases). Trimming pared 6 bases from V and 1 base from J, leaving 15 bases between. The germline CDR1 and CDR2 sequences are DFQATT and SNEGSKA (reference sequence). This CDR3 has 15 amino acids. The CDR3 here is CSARREGLTNEKLFF. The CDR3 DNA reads TGCAGTGCCCGGCGGGAGGGACTAACTAATGAAAAACTGTTTTTT.

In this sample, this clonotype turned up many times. The CDR3 DNA sequence: TGCAGTCCTCATAAGGTCGCGGGGGGTTATACGCAGTATTTT. Translating it yields CSPHKVAGGYTQYF. J is TRBJ2-3 and V is TRBV20-1, with 8 bases matching TRBD2. J lost 7 bases, V lost 8 bases, and 14 bases had no gene match. Germline CDR1 DFQATT, CDR2 SNEGSKA (reference sequence). CDR3 length equals 14 residues.

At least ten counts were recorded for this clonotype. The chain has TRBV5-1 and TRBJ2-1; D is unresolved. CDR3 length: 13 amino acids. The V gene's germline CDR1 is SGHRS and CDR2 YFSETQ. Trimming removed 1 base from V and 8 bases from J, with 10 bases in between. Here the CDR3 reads CASSLLLSHEQFF. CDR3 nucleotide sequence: TGCGCCAGCAGCTTGCTGCTTTCTCATGAGCAGTTCTTC.

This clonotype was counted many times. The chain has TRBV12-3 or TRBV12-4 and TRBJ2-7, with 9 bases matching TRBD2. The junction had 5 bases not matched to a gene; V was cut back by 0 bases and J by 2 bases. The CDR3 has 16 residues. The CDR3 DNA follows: TGTGCCAGCAGTTTAGCGCGGTCTAGCGGGGCCTACGAGCAGTACTTC. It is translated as CASSLARSSGAYEQYF.

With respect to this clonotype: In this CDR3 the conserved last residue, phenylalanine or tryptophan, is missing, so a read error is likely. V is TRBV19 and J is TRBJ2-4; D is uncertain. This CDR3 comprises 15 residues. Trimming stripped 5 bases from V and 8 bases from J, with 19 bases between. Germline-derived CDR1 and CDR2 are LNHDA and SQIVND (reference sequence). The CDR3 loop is CASSPRPTQRDIQYI. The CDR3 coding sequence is TGTGCCAGTAGTCCCCGCCCTACCCAAAGGGACATTCAGTACATC.

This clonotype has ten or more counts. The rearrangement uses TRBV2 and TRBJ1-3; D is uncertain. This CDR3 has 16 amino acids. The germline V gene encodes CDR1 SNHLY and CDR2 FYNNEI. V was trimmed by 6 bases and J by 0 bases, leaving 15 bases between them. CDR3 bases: TGTGCCAGCAGCCCATTCGAACACAGCTCTGGAAACACCATATATTTT. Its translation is CASSPFEHSSGNTIYF.

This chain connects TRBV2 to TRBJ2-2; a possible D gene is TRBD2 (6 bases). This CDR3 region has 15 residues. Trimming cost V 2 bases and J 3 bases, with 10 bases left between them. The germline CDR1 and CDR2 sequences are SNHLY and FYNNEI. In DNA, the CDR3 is TGTGCCAGCAGTGAACTCAGGGAGGACACCGGGGAGCTGTTTTTT. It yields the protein CASSELREDTGELFF.

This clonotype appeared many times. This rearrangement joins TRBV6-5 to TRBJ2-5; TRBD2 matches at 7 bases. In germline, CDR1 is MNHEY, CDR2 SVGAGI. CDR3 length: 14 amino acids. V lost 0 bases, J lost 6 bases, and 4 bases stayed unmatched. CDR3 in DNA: TGTGCCAGCAGTTACTCACCCGGGAGGAAGACCCAGTACTTC. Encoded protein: CASSYSPGRKTQYF.